The rows below give T cell receptor beta chains drawn from one sample of a study of vaccination and CD4 T cells after COVID-19. TCRdb analysed the PCR reads with MiXCR anew, one entry per CDR3 protein. The table records some 20,000 distinct CDR3 sequences, under 70% of them present only once. Their specific antigens are unknown. Material for sequencing was CD4+ T cells from blood, cultured in vitro. The receptors were gathered from a human donor who had recovered from COVID-19. Both conserved end residues are part of each CDR3. The D gene is left open where the match is weak. Part of the rows lack a size; the others show once, few, many or a class for expanded clones.

j_call: TRBJ2-3; d_call: NA; v_call: TRBV7-7; clone_size: NA; cdr3_nt: TGTGCTAGCAGCCCGCCCGAGACGGGCACAGATACGCAGTATTTT; cdr3_aa: CASSPPETGTDTQYF
j_call: TRBJ2-7; d_call: NA; v_call: TRBV15; clone_size: NA; cdr3_nt: TGTGCCACCAGCAGAGGCGGGATTGCCGCCGAGCAGTACTTC; cdr3_aa: CATSRGGIAAEQYF
j_call: TRBJ2-7; d_call: NA; v_call: TRBV27; clone_size: NA; cdr3_nt: TGTGCCAGCAAAGGGAGCTCAGTGGGAGACTTCTACGAGCAGTACTTC; cdr3_aa: CASKGSSVGDFYEQYF
j_call: TRBJ2-1; d_call: TRBD2; v_call: TRBV29-1; clone_size: once; cdr3_nt: TGCAGCGTTGAAGATCCCGGGGGGGCCGTCGATGAGCAGTTCTTC; cdr3_aa: CSVEDPGGAVDEQFF
j_call: TRBJ1-1; d_call: TRBD1; v_call: TRBV20-1; clone_size: few; cdr3_nt: TGCAGTGCTAGAGATCCCAACAGGGGATCCACTGAAGCTTTCTTT; cdr3_aa: CSARDPNRGSTEAFF
j_call: TRBJ2-1; d_call: NA; v_call: TRBV6-5; clone_size: NA; cdr3_nt: TGTGCCAGCAGTTACTCCGGTTCCATATACAATGAGCAGTTCTTC; cdr3_aa: CASSYSGSIYNEQFF
j_call: TRBJ2-2; d_call: NA; v_call: TRBV7-2; clone_size: NA; cdr3_nt: TGTGCCGGGATGGACCGGAACACCGGGGAGCTGTTTTTT; cdr3_aa: CAGMDRNTGELFF
j_call: TRBJ2-3; d_call: NA; v_call: TRBV7-8; clone_size: NA; cdr3_nt: TGTGCCAGCAGCTTAGACCAAGCCGGGACAGATACGCAGTATTTT; cdr3_aa: CASSLDQAGTDTQYF
j_call: TRBJ1-6; d_call: NA; v_call: TRBV6-5; clone_size: NA; cdr3_nt: TGTGCCAGCAGTTACTCACGGGGGTTCTCCTATAATTCACCCCTCCACTTT; cdr3_aa: CASSYSRGFSYNSPLHF
j_call: TRBJ2-3; d_call: TRBD1; v_call: TRBV15; clone_size: NA; cdr3_nt: TGTGCCACCAGCAGACCCCGGCAGGGGGTTTTTAGCACAGATACGCAGTATTTT; cdr3_aa: CATSRPRQGVFSTDTQYF
j_call: TRBJ1-1; d_call: NA; v_call: TRBV6-2/TRBV6-3; clone_size: NA; cdr3_nt: TGTGCCAGCAGTTACTCATTTGGGGGGCAGGACACTGAAGCTTTCTTT; cdr3_aa: CASSYSFGGQDTEAFF
j_call: TRBJ1-5; d_call: NA; v_call: TRBV7-9; clone_size: few; cdr3_nt: TGTGCCAGCAGCTTGACGGGGAATCAGCCCCAGCATTTT; cdr3_aa: CASSLTGNQPQHF
j_call: TRBJ1-2; d_call: TRBD1; v_call: TRBV19; clone_size: NA; cdr3_nt: TGTGCCAGTAGTATTGGGACAGGGGGCCCTACTAACTATGGCTACACCTTC; cdr3_aa: CASSIGTGGPTNYGYTF
j_call: TRBJ2-2; d_call: TRBD2; v_call: TRBV4-3; clone_size: NA; cdr3_nt: TGCGCCAGCAGCCACCCCGGGACTAGTCTATCCACCGGGGAGCTGTTTTTT; cdr3_aa: CASSHPGTSLSTGELFF
j_call: TRBJ2-1; d_call: TRBD2; v_call: TRBV4-1; clone_size: NA; cdr3_nt: TGCGCCAGCAGCCAAGATCTTTCGCTAGCGGGAGACAATGAGCAGTTCTTC; cdr3_aa: CASSQDLSLAGDNEQFF
j_call: TRBJ1-5; d_call: NA; v_call: TRBV21-1; clone_size: NA; cdr3_nt: TGTGCCAGCAGCAAAGAATACAGGAAGGGAAATCAGCCCCAGCATTTT; cdr3_aa: CASSKEYRKGNQPQHF
j_call: TRBJ1-6; d_call: TRBD1; v_call: TRBV20-1; clone_size: NA; cdr3_nt: TGCAGTGCTAGATACGGGACAGGGGGTTCACCCCTCCACTTT; cdr3_aa: CSARYGTGGSPLHF
j_call: TRBJ1-5; d_call: TRBD1; v_call: TRBV5-5; clone_size: NA; cdr3_nt: TGTGCCAGCAGCAATTCGGGACAGCTCAATCAGCCCCAGCATTTT; cdr3_aa: CASSNSGQLNQPQHF
j_call: TRBJ2-7; d_call: NA; v_call: TRBV7-8; clone_size: NA; cdr3_nt: TGTGCCAGCAGCTCTAGACCGACAGACTACGAGCAGTACTTC; cdr3_aa: CASSSRPTDYEQYF
j_call: TRBJ2-3; d_call: NA; v_call: TRBV20-1; clone_size: few; cdr3_nt: TGCAGTGCTAGAGGGTTCCTAACACCCCTCACAGATACGCAGTATTTT; cdr3_aa: CSARGFLTPLTDTQYF
j_call: TRBJ1-1; d_call: NA; v_call: TRBV5-3; clone_size: NA; cdr3_nt: TGTGCCAGAAGCCCCGGACTAGGGGGTGAAGCTTTCTTT; cdr3_aa: CARSPGLGGEAFF
j_call: TRBJ2-1; d_call: TRBD1; v_call: TRBV7-3; clone_size: NA; cdr3_nt: TGTGCCAGCAGCCTCGGATTCGGGACAGGGGAGTTCAATGAGCAGTTCTTC; cdr3_aa: CASSLGFGTGEFNEQFF
j_call: TRBJ2-5; d_call: NA; v_call: TRBV27; clone_size: few; cdr3_nt: TGTGCCAGCAGTCCTCGGGGTAGCGAGCCCGGGGAGACCCAGTACTTC; cdr3_aa: CASSPRGSEPGETQYF
j_call: TRBJ1-2; d_call: NA; v_call: TRBV6-1; clone_size: NA; cdr3_nt: TGTGCCAGCTCTCCCGGCGGGGAAAACTATGGCTACACCTTC; cdr3_aa: CASSPGGENYGYTF
j_call: TRBJ1-2; d_call: NA; v_call: TRBV29-1; clone_size: NA; cdr3_nt: TGCAGCGTTGATAGACAGAACTATGGCTACACCTTC; cdr3_aa: CSVDRQNYGYTF
j_call: TRBJ2-1; d_call: TRBD1; v_call: TRBV6-1; clone_size: NA; cdr3_nt: TGTGCCAGCAGCCGGGACAGCTACAATGAGCAGTTCTTC; cdr3_aa: CASSRDSYNEQFF
j_call: TRBJ2-3; d_call: TRBD2; v_call: TRBV20-1; clone_size: NA; cdr3_nt: TGCAGTGCTAGAGATAGGAAGCGGGGGGACTCAGATACGCAGTATTTT; cdr3_aa: CSARDRKRGDSDTQYF
j_call: TRBJ2-3; d_call: NA; v_call: TRBV27; clone_size: few; cdr3_nt: TGTGCCAGCAGTTCGTTGGATACGCAGTATTTT; cdr3_aa: CASSSLDTQYF
j_call: TRBJ2-7; d_call: NA; v_call: TRBV6-2/TRBV6-3; clone_size: NA; cdr3_nt: TGTGCCAGCAGACCTGACAGGCCCTTCTCCTACGAGCAGTACTTC; cdr3_aa: CASRPDRPFSYEQYF
j_call: TRBJ2-5; d_call: TRBD1; v_call: TRBV19; clone_size: NA; cdr3_nt: TGTGCCAGTCGCGATACGACAGGGGGTGTTCGAGAGACCCAGTACTTC; cdr3_aa: CASRDTTGGVRETQYF
j_call: TRBJ1-2; d_call: NA; v_call: TRBV19; clone_size: NA; cdr3_nt: TGTGCCAGTAGTATCGAGGGCAGGGTCAACTATGGCTACACCTTC; cdr3_aa: CASSIEGRVNYGYTF
j_call: TRBJ1-5; d_call: NA; v_call: TRBV27; clone_size: few; cdr3_nt: TGTGCCAGCAGTCCGAGGGAGCCCCAGCATTTT; cdr3_aa: CASSPREPQHF
j_call: TRBJ2-3; d_call: TRBD2; v_call: TRBV12-3/TRBV12-4; clone_size: NA; cdr3_nt: TGTGCCAGCAGTTTAGCGGGGACTAGCGCTAGCACAGATACGCAGTATTTT; cdr3_aa: CASSLAGTSASTDTQYF
j_call: TRBJ1-1; d_call: TRBD1; v_call: TRBV2; clone_size: once; cdr3_nt: TGTGCCAGCAGTGGACAGGGGTCTGAAGCTTTCTTT; cdr3_aa: CASSGQGSEAFF
j_call: TRBJ1-5; d_call: TRBD1; v_call: TRBV20-1; clone_size: few; cdr3_nt: TGCAGTGCTAAGACGGACAGGAGCAATCAGCCCCAGCATTTT; cdr3_aa: CSAKTDRSNQPQHF
j_call: TRBJ1-4; d_call: NA; v_call: TRBV7-8; clone_size: NA; cdr3_nt: TGTGCCAGCAGCTTCAGAGATCCAACTAATGAAAAACTGTTTTTT; cdr3_aa: CASSFRDPTNEKLFF
j_call: TRBJ1-2; d_call: NA; v_call: TRBV7-9; clone_size: NA; cdr3_nt: TGTGCCAGCAGCCCCTCGACTTACTATGGCTACACCTTC; cdr3_aa: CASSPSTYYGYTF
j_call: TRBJ1-6; d_call: TRBD1; v_call: TRBV20-1; clone_size: few; cdr3_nt: TGCAGTGCTAGAGATCGGAGGACAGGGAATAATTCACCCCTCCACTTT; cdr3_aa: CSARDRRTGNNSPLHF
j_call: TRBJ1-5; d_call: NA; v_call: TRBV6-4; clone_size: NA; cdr3_nt: TGTGCCAGCAGTGACACTGGAAGGGGACAGCCCCAGCATTTT; cdr3_aa: CASSDTGRGQPQHF
j_call: TRBJ2-5; d_call: TRBD1; v_call: TRBV6-1; clone_size: NA; cdr3_nt: TGTGCCAGCAACGGACAGGTCTACCAAGAGACCCAGTACTTC; cdr3_aa: CASNGQVYQETQYF
j_call: TRBJ2-5; d_call: NA; v_call: TRBV2; clone_size: NA; cdr3_nt: TGTGCCAGCAGCACCACCCCAGGGTCCGGGGAGACCCAGTACTTC; cdr3_aa: CASSTTPGSGETQYF
j_call: TRBJ1-5; d_call: NA; v_call: TRBV2; clone_size: few; cdr3_nt: TGTGCCAGCAGTGGCCCAGGGGCCGGCAATCAGCCCCAGCATTTT; cdr3_aa: CASSGPGAGNQPQHF
j_call: TRBJ1-4; d_call: NA; v_call: TRBV7-8; clone_size: few; cdr3_nt: TGTGCCAGCAGCTCCCAGGGAGGGACGAATGAAAAACTGTTTTTT; cdr3_aa: CASSSQGGTNEKLFF
j_call: TRBJ1-6; d_call: TRBD1; v_call: TRBV6-1; clone_size: few; cdr3_nt: TGTGCCACCTATCGAGGACAGGCTAAGGACTCACCCCTCCACTTT; cdr3_aa: CATYRGQAKDSPLHF
j_call: TRBJ1-5; d_call: NA; v_call: TRBV2; clone_size: NA; cdr3_nt: TGTGCCAGCGTCCCCGGGGGCAATCAGCCCCAGCATTTT; cdr3_aa: CASVPGGNQPQHF
j_call: TRBJ2-3; d_call: NA; v_call: TRBV7-3; clone_size: NA; cdr3_nt: TGTGCCAGCAGCTCCCGGTCCGCAGATACGCAGTATTTT; cdr3_aa: CASSSRSADTQYF
j_call: TRBJ1-2; d_call: NA; v_call: TRBV19; clone_size: NA; cdr3_nt: TGTGCCAGTAGTACTCCGGGGTCCGACTATGGCTACACCTTC; cdr3_aa: CASSTPGSDYGYTF
j_call: TRBJ2-3; d_call: TRBD2; v_call: TRBV20-1; clone_size: few; cdr3_nt: TGCAGTGCTAGACCAGCGGGAGGGCCCCTAGATACGCAGTATTTT; cdr3_aa: CSARPAGGPLDTQYF
j_call: TRBJ1-2; d_call: TRBD1; v_call: TRBV20-1; clone_size: NA; cdr3_nt: TGCAGTGCGCCTGGGACAGCAAACTATGGCTACACCTTC; cdr3_aa: CSAPGTANYGYTF
j_call: TRBJ2-5; d_call: NA; v_call: TRBV30; clone_size: NA; cdr3_nt: TGTGCCTGGAGTCCCTGGGGTAGCGAGGAGCAAGAGACCCAGTACTTC; cdr3_aa: CAWSPWGSEEQETQYF
j_call: TRBJ2-5; d_call: NA; v_call: TRBV20-1; clone_size: few; cdr3_nt: TGCAGTGCCGAATATGGTGCAGTTATGGAGACCCAGTACTTC; cdr3_aa: CSAEYGAVMETQYF
j_call: TRBJ1-2; d_call: NA; v_call: TRBV20-1; clone_size: NA; cdr3_nt: TGCAGTTCCTCGTCCTACACCTTC; cdr3_aa: CSSSSYTF
j_call: TRBJ2-2; d_call: NA; v_call: TRBV15; clone_size: NA; cdr3_nt: TGTGCCACCAGCCCGCGACTAGGGGAAGCCGGGGAGCTGTTTTTT; cdr3_aa: CATSPRLGEAGELFF
j_call: TRBJ1-2; d_call: TRBD1; v_call: TRBV27; clone_size: medium-sized; cdr3_nt: TGTGCCAGCAGTCCCTCGACAGGGCGCTATGGCTACACCTTC; cdr3_aa: CASSPSTGRYGYTF
j_call: TRBJ2-1; d_call: NA; v_call: TRBV20-1; clone_size: NA; cdr3_nt: TGCAGTGCTAGAGCTGGGGGGAGCAATGAGCAGTTCTTC; cdr3_aa: CSARAGGSNEQFF